This TCR beta chain comes out of a study of cytomegalovirus exposure and HLA in healthy donors. The germline V gene encodes CDR1 MNHEY and CDR2 SVGAGI. The ends were cut back, 5 bases at V and 5 bases at J, with 15 bases in the middle. The CDR3 length is 14 residues. With 60 Vbeta and 13 Jbeta primers, the PCR was carried out. This table comes from immunoSEQ multiplex PCR, and its TCRdb copy is limited to in-frame clones, with some not included. The table records about 180,000 clones, around 84% of them present only once. General study findings and limits: In an earlier analysis, productive rearrangement rates for most beta V segments clustered near 87% or 30%. About 150 TCR beta chains were listed as cytomegalovirus-associated.

This clone was found once. Its antigen remains unknown. The TCR originated in a girl aged 2 to 10 in good health and CMV-seropositive. The source material was PBMCs. V usage is TRBV6-5 and J usage is TRBJ2-5; no firm D call. The CDR3 DNA reads as TGTGCCAGCAGTCTCTCGGGTCCCTTTGAGACCCAGTACTTC. Translating gives CASSLSGPFETQYF.